The following is a TCR beta chain sequence with its context. The germline V gene encodes CDR1 SEHNR and CDR2 FQNEAQ (reference sequence). Trimming left V 1 base short and J 3 bases short, with 6 bases between. The CDR3 has 14 amino acids. The source of the sample is a study of blood T cells in healthy people across ages. Combining a sample-barcoded 5' primer with a J-beta primer mix, a second PCR ran for roughly 7 to 11 cycles. TCRdb re-called the 5' RACE reads with MiXCR, one entry per CDR3 protein. The sample lists approximately 800,000 distinct CDR3 sequences, roughly 60% occurring once. The source is a man aged 25 to 45 in good health. V is TRBV7-9 and J is TRBJ2-2, with D hard to call. Sequenced sample: blood. CDR3 DNA sequence: TGTGCCAGCAGCTTAGGGGCCTACACCGGGGAGCTGTTTTTT. It encodes CASSLGAYTGELFF.